These T cell receptor beta chains were read from a single sample in a study of OX40 agonist ivuxolimab in advanced cancers. TCRdb's copy holds only in-frame clones and misses some; the assay was immunoSEQ multiplex PCR. The table lists under 75,000 clones, around nine tenths of them singletons. The sequencing used CD4+ or CD8+ T cells sorted from blood, collected in a trial of the OX40 agonist ivuxolimab. These receptors all stem from an adult with an advanced solid tumor such as melanoma, head and neck, liver or kidney cancer. Both conserved end residues are part of each CDR3. The order of the fields is clone size, J gene, V gene, CDR3 protein. Clone size is given for some rows only: seen once, a few or many times, or a class if the clone is expanded.

clone size: .
J gene: TRBJ1-1
V gene: TRBV7-3
CDR3 protein: CASRRTDSNTEAFF

clone size: .
J gene: TRBJ1-1
V gene: TRBV7-9
CDR3 protein: CASSSAQGLDTEAFF

clone size: .
J gene: TRBJ2-5
V gene: TRBV7-3
CDR3 protein: CASSPAKGSEETQYF

clone size: .
J gene: TRBJ1-5
V gene: TRBV2
CDR3 protein: CATGDFSNQPQHF

clone size: once
J gene: TRBJ2-1
V gene: TRBV6-4
CDR3 protein: CASSVGPNNEQFF

clone size: .
J gene: TRBJ2-3
V gene: TRBV7-8
CDR3 protein: CASSFPGLGGRVSTDTQYF

clone size: .
J gene: TRBJ1-6
V gene: TRBV27
CDR3 protein: CASSLGGRNNSPLHF

clone size: .
J gene: TRBJ2-3
V gene: TRBV7-3
CDR3 protein: CASSLDLAGTDTQYF

clone size: .
J gene: TRBJ2-2
V gene: TRBV7-8
CDR3 protein: CASSPTGSANTGELFF

clone size: .
J gene: TRBJ1-4
V gene: TRBV2
CDR3 protein: CATWDGPNEKLFF

clone size: .
J gene: TRBJ2-7
V gene: TRBV27
CDR3 protein: CASSLPSHGEQYF

clone size: .
J gene: TRBJ2-5
V gene: TRBV7-9
CDR3 protein: CASSSPFPPSQETQYF

clone size: .
J gene: TRBJ2-2
V gene: TRBV5-1
CDR3 protein: CASSPDSNTGELFF

clone size: once
J gene: TRBJ2-5
V gene: TRBV4-1
CDR3 protein: CASSLFTGTGETQYF

clone size: .
J gene: TRBJ2-7
V gene: TRBV4-1
CDR3 protein: CASSHTGTGTYEQYF

clone size: once
J gene: TRBJ1-1
V gene: TRBV10-3
CDR3 protein: CAISDIPGQNTPEAFF

clone size: .
J gene: TRBJ1-3
V gene: TRBV4-3
CDR3 protein: CASSQDLISGNTIYF

clone size: .
J gene: TRBJ2-2
V gene: TRBV9
CDR3 protein: CASSVVAGAGGGELFF

clone size: .
J gene: TRBJ2-1
V gene: TRBV5-4
CDR3 protein: CASSSTGSRDNEQFF

clone size: .
J gene: TRBJ1-5
V gene: TRBV27
CDR3 protein: CASSSVVEGQPQHF

clone size: .
J gene: TRBJ1-6
V gene: TRBV7-9
CDR3 protein: CASSSLGFYNSPLHF

clone size: .
J gene: TRBJ2-1
V gene: TRBV9
CDR3 protein: CASSAPSGGQHNEQFF

clone size: .
J gene: TRBJ2-5
V gene: TRBV27
CDR3 protein: CASSFGNRGETQYF

clone size: .
J gene: TRBJ2-3
V gene: TRBV7-2
CDR3 protein: CASSLVEGQSSVNTQYF

clone size: .
J gene: TRBJ1-5
V gene: TRBV19
CDR3 protein: CASSIPQSNQPQHF

clone size: .
J gene: TRBJ2-1
V gene: TRBV5-6
CDR3 protein: CASSQNTNREQFF

clone size: .
J gene: TRBJ1-2
V gene: TRBV6-4
CDR3 protein: CASSDFAGGNYGYTF

clone size: .
J gene: TRBJ2-1
V gene: TRBV2
CDR3 protein: CASRADAGGLNEQFF

clone size: .
J gene: TRBJ1-1
V gene: TRBV15
CDR3 protein: CATSREGARGGTEAFF

clone size: .
J gene: TRBJ2-5
V gene: TRBV11-2
CDR3 protein: CASSALEGETQYF

clone size: .
J gene: TRBJ1-1
V gene: TRBV9
CDR3 protein: CASRGQGPEAFF

clone size: .
J gene: TRBJ1-2
V gene: TRBV7-9
CDR3 protein: CASSLGIGGYTF

clone size: .
J gene: TRBJ2-1
V gene: TRBV27
CDR3 protein: CATILTGESYNEQFF

clone size: .
J gene: TRBJ1-2
V gene: TRBV5-1
CDR3 protein: CASSPRGAENYGYTF

clone size: .
J gene: TRBJ2-1
V gene: TRBV19
CDR3 protein: CASSMAGSYNEQFF

clone size: once
J gene: TRBJ1-4
V gene: TRBV7-9
CDR3 protein: CASSFLSGGEKLFF